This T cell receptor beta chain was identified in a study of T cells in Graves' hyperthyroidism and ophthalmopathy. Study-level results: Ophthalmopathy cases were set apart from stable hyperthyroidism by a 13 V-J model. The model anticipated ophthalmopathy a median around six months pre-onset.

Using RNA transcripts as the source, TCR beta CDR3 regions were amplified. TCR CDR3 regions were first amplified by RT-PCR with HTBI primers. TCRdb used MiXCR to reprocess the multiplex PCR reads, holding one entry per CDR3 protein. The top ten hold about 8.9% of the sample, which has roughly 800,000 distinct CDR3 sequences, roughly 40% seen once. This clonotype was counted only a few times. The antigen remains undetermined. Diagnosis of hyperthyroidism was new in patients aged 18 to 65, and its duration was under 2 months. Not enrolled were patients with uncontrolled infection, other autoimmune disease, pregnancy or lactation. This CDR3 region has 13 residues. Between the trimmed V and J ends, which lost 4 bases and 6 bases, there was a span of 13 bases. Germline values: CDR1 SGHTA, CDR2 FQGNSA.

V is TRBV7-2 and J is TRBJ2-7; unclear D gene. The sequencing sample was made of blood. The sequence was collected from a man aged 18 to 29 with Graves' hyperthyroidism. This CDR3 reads CASSSYGRAEQYF. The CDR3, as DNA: TGTGCCAGCAGCTCCTACGGCCGGGCCGAGCAGTACTTC. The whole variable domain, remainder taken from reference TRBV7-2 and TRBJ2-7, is GAGVSQSPSNKVTEKGKDVELRCDPISGHTALYWYRQSLGQGLEFLIYFQGNSAPDKSGLPSDRFSAERTGGSVSTLTIQRTQQEDSAVYLCASSSYGRAEQYFGPGTRLTVT.